This TCR beta chain comes out of a study of T cells in Graves' hyperthyroidism and ophthalmopathy. Study-wide results and caveats: Blood held most thyroid clonotypes expanded above 0.001 frequency. From stable hyperthyroidism, ophthalmopathy was separated by a 13 V-J model.

The CDR3 contains 12 residues. Trimming shortened V by 2 bases and J by 2 bases, and 5 bases separated the two germline ends. The germline V gene encodes CDR1 SQVTM and CDR2 ANQGSEA. RNA transcripts gave rise to amplified TCR beta CDR3 regions. The study used the HTBI primer set for a first-round RT-PCR of the TCR CDR3. A single record per CDR3 protein comes from TCRdb applying MiXCR to the multiplex PCR reads. The data show 500,000 or so distinct CDR3 sequences, with about 16% seen just once and around 32% held by the top ten. Concerning this clonotype itself: Its antigen is still unknown.

It was 10 ml of fresh peripheral blood that supplied the PBMCs. This sequence joins TRBV29-1 and TRBJ2-3; no reliable D call. Source material: blood. This sequence originates from a woman under 40 with Graves' ophthalmopathy. CDR3 DNA: TGCAGCGTTGAACCCAACACAGATACGCAGTATTTT. Protein product: CSVEPNTDTQYF.